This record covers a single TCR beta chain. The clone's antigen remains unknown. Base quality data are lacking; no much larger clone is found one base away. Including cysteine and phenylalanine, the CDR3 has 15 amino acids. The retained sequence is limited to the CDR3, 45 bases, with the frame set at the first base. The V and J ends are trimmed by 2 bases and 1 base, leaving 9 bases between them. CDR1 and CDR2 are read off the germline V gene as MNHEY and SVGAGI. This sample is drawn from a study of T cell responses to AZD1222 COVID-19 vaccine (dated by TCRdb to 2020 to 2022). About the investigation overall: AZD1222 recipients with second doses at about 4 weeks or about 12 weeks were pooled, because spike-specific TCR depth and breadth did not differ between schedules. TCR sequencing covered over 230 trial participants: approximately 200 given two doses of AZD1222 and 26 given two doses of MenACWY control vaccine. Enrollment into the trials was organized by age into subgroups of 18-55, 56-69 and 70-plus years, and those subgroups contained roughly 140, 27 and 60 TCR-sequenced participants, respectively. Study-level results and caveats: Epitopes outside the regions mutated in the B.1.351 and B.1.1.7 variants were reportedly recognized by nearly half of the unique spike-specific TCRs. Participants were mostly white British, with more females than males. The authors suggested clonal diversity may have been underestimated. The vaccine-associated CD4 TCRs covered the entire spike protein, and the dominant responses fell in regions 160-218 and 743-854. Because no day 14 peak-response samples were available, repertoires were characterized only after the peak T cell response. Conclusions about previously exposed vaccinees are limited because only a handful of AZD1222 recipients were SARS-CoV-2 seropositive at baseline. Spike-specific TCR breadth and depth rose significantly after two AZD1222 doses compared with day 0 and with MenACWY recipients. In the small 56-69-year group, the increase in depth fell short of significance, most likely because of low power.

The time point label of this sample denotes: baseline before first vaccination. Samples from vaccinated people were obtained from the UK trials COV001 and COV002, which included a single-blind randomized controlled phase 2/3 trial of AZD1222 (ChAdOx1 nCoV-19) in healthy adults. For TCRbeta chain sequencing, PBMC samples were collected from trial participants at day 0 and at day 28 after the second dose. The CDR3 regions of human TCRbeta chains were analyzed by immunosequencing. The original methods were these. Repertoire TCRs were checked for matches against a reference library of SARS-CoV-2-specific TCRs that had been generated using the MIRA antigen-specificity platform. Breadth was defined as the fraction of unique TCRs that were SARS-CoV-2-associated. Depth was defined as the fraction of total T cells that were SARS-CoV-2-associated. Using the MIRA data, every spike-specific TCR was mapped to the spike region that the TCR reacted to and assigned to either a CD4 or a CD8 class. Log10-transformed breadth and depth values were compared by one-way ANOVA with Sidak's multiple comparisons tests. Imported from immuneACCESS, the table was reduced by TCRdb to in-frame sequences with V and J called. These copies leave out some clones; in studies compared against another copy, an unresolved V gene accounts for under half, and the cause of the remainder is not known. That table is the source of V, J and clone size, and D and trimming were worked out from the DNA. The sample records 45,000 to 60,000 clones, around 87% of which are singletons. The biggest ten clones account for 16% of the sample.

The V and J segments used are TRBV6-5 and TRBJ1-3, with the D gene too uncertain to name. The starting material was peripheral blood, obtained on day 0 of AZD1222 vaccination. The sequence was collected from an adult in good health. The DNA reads TGTGCCAGCAGTTACGGGAGGGCTTCTGGAAACACCATATATTTT. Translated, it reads CASSYGRASGNTIYF.